Below, 12 T cell receptor beta chains from the same sample are listed, as sequenced in a study of T cells in Graves' hyperthyroidism and ophthalmopathy. Researchers amplified the TCR beta CDR3 regions from RNA transcripts. HTBI primers were the set used in a first-round RT-PCR of the TCR CDR3. TCRdb recomputed calls from the multiplex PCR reads with MiXCR, one row per CDR3 protein. In the table there are 600,000 to 700,000 distinct CDR3 sequences, under 15% of which are singletons. The sequencing sample was made of blood. These receptors originate from a middle-aged woman with Graves' ophthalmopathy.

This clonotype was observed many times. The rearrangement joins TRBV12-3 or TRBV12-4 to TRBJ2-2; possible D gene TRBD2, 5 bases. Trimming took 6 bases from V and 8 from J, leaving 19 bases between them. The CDR3 sequence is 15 residues long. CDR3 DNA: TGTGCCAGCAGGTCCGGCGCCGCGGGCCGAGGGGAGCTGTTTTTT. Protein: CASRSGAAGRGELFF.

The V call is TRBV9, the J call TRBJ2-7; D is undetermined. Germline V gene data show CDR1 as SGDLS and CDR2 as YYNGEE. The CDR3 has 15 residues. Trimming removed 0 bases from V and 2 bases from J, with 12 bases in between. The CDR3: CASSVDHQRTYEQYF. CDR3 coding DNA: TGTGCCAGCAGCGTAGATCATCAGAGAACCTACGAGCAGTACTTC.

CDR3 nucleotide sequence: TGTGCCTGGAGGCCATCGGGGGCCAATAATTCACCCCTCCACTTT. Translation: CAWRPSGANNSPLHF. This chain joins TRBV30 and TRBJ1-6, with D possibly being TRBD1 (6 bases). The CDR3 is made up of 15 amino acids. V dropped 3 bases and J dropped 5 bases, with 14 bases sitting between them. CDR1 and CDR2 (germline): GTSNPN, SVGIG (reference sequence).

At least ten counts were recorded for this clonotype. The chain recombines TRBV6-2 or TRBV6-3 with TRBJ1-2, with D unclear. Germline V lookup: CDR1 MNHEY, CDR2 SVGEGT. The CDR3 consists of 15 residues. V was trimmed by 3 bases and J by 0 bases, leaving 11 bases between them. The chain's CDR3 is CASSYVGRTNYGYTF. CDR3 DNA sequence: TGTGCCAGCAGTTATGTGGGCAGGACTAACTATGGCTACACCTTC.

This clonotype was observed at least ten times. Germline and junction disagree at one end, which may indicate a read error. The V gene is TRBV13, the J gene TRBJ2-1; 7 bases are a match to TRBD2. This CDR3 region has 12 residues. Looked up from germline, CDR1 is PRHDT and CDR2 is FYEKMQ (reference sequence). In nucleotides, the CDR3 is TGTGCCAGCAGCTTAGAGGGCGGGAGTGAACTCTTC. Translated, it gives CASSLEGGSELF.

This clonotype was picked up many times. The chain uses TRBV30 and TRBJ2-5; D is uncertain. V was shortened by 4 bases and J by 2 bases, with 14 bases between the two germline ends. The CDR3 is 14 residues long. Per germline, CDR1 GTSNPN and CDR2 SVGIG (reference sequence). CDR3 loop: CAWIPATVQETQYF. The CDR3 DNA is TGTGCCTGGATTCCCGCGACGGTACAAGAGACCCAGTACTTC.

This clonotype has at least ten counts. The rearrangement uses TRBV6-2 or TRBV6-3 and TRBJ1-5, with 8 positions matching TRBD1. V was clipped by 5 bases and J by 4 bases; unmatched bases: 7. There are 15 residues in the CDR3. Germline V gene lookup returns CDR1 MNHEY and CDR2 SVGEGT. The CDR3 protein is CASSQGQGRNQPQHF. CDR3 nucleotides: TGTGCCAGCAGTCAAGGACAGGGAAGGAATCAGCCCCAGCATTTT.

This clonotype was seen many times. The rearrangement links TRBV5-1 to TRBJ2-2, with D uncertain. The V and J ends lost 1 base and 1 base respectively, with 8 bases between them. Germline CDR1 and CDR2: SGHRS and YFSETQ. The CDR3 sequence is 15 residues long. The CDR3 sequence is CASSLSGVNTGELFF. CDR3 bases: TGCGCCAGCAGCTTGTCGGGCGTGAACACCGGGGAGCTGTTTTTT.

This clonotype was counted ten times or more. This chain connects TRBV28 to TRBJ1-1; 8 positions match TRBD1. Germline CDR1 and CDR2: MDHEN and SYDVKM. V was pared by 6 bases and J by 4 bases, with 7 bases of the junction left unmatched. The CDR3 consists of 14 residues. The CDR3 sequence is CASSSGQGFTEAFF. CDR3 in DNA: TGTGCCAGCAGCTCAGGACAGGGATTCACTGAAGCTTTCTTT.

This clonotype was detected many times. The chain has TRBV29-1 and TRBJ2-3; TRBD2 matches at 9 bases. J was trimmed by 0 bases and V by 4 bases; bases with no gene match: 5. This CDR3 has 15 amino acids. Germline V CDR1 and CDR2: SQVTM, ANQGSEA. The CDR3 region is CSVAWLAGSTDTQYF. Here the CDR3 DNA reads TGCAGCGTTGCATGGCTAGCGGGAAGCACAGATACGCAGTATTTT.

This clonotype was picked up many times. The chain has TRBV6-1 and TRBJ2-7; 7 bases fit TRBD1. Looked up from germline, CDR1 is MNHNS and CDR2 is SASEGT. With 6 bases clipped from V and 3 bases from J, the junction kept 8 bases outside the gene matches. This CDR3 contains 14 residues. The CDR3 protein is CASRRGTELYEQYF. For the CDR3, the DNA is TGTGCCAGCAGAAGAGGGACAGAACTCTACGAGCAGTACTTC.

This clonotype was recorded a few times. This rearrangement joins TRBV7-2 to TRBJ2-7; 8 bases are shared with TRBD2. The V segment lost 4 bases and the J segment 7 bases; nucleotides outside the gene matches: 12. The germline gives CDR1 SGHTA, CDR2 FQGNSA. This CDR3 contains 15 residues. The chain's CDR3 is CASSSPPAGVREQYF. In nucleotides, the CDR3 is TGTGCCAGCAGCTCCCCTCCAGCGGGAGTAAGGGAGCAGTACTTC. Combining the CDR3 with reference TRBV7-2 and TRBJ2-7 gives the whole variable domain GAGVSQSPSNKVTEKGKDVELRCDPISGHTALYWYRQSLGQGLEFLIYFQGNSAPDKSGLPSDRFSAERTGGSVSTLTIQRTQQEDSAVYLCASSSPPAGVREQYFGPGTRLTVT.